The 27 T cell receptor beta chains below come from one sample, sequenced in a study of stem cell transplantation in POMP-related autoinflammatory disease. TCRdb keeps only in-frame clones here, not all; method: immunoSEQ multiplex PCR. Among around 2,900 clones listed, around 92% were seen once. The specimen comprised CD4+ follicular helper T cells (Tfh) from PBMCs, sampled after stem cell transplantation. These TCRs come from a human patient with POMP-related autoinflammation and immune dysregulation (PRAID). Some T cells could come from the graft donor.

The chain joins TRBV6-6 to TRBJ1-3; D not resolved. V was clipped by 7 bases and J by 0 bases, with 7 bases between them. Germline V lookup: CDR1 MNHNY, CDR2 SVGAGI (reference sequence). The CDR3 contains 13 residues. The CDR3 loop is CASIQSSGNTIYF. In nucleotides, the CDR3 is TGTGCCAGCATTCAGAGCTCTGGAAACACCATATATTTT.

The rearrangement joins TRBV24-1 to TRBJ2-7; 7 positions agree with TRBD1. This CDR3 has 13 amino acids. Trimming took 8 bases from V and 3 from J; bases not matched to a gene: 6. The germline CDR1 and CDR2 sequences are KGHDR and SFDVKD. The CDR3 DNA reads as TGTGCCACCAATATCGACAGGGACTACGAGCAGTACTTC. Translation: CATNIDRDYEQYF.

This chain connects TRBV6-5 to TRBJ2-1; 12 nucleotides match TRBD2. Trimming cost V 4 bases and J 8 bases; bases outside gene matches: 6. Germline V gene sequence: CDR1 MNHEY, CDR2 SVGAGI. The CDR3 is 15 residues long. This chain's CDR3 is CASSLLAGGVDEQFF. The CDR3 bases are TGTGCCAGCAGTTTACTAGCGGGGGGCGTGGATGAGCAGTTCTTC.

The chain employs TRBV5-1 and TRBJ2-2, with 9 bases lining up with TRBD2. Per germline, CDR1 SGHRS and CDR2 YFSETQ. The CDR3 consists of 14 residues. V gave up 6 bases and J gave up 7 bases; unmatched junction bases: 7. This CDR3 is CASKWREGGGELFF. The CDR3 coding sequence is TGCGCCAGCAAGTGGCGGGAGGGCGGCGGGGAGCTGTTTTTT.

This clone was found once. This chain connects TRBV4-1 to TRBJ1-2, with D unresolved. The V and J ends lost 0 bases and 4 bases respectively, with 18 bases between them. The CDR3 is made up of 17 amino acids. Germline assignment: CDR1 MGHRA and CDR2 YSYEKL. The CDR3 DNA reads as TGCGCCAGCAGCCAAGATCTTGATAACCTTCCAACCTATGGCTACACCTTC. Translation: CASSQDLDNLPTYGYTF.

The CDR3 sequence: CASSRTGPPTLHF. CDR3 bases: TGTGCCAGCAGTAGGACAGGGCCCCCTACTTTACATTTT. The genes are TRBV28 and TRBJ1-5, with 8 bases identical to TRBD1. CDR1 is MDHEN and CDR2 is SYDVKM in the germline V gene. The CDR3 is made up of 13 amino acids. J gave up 16 bases and V 5 bases, and 13 bases lay outside the gene matches.

The chain carries TRBV7-2 and TRBJ2-7, with a weak D call TRBD1 (5 bases). The CDR3 runs to 15 residues. The V and J ends lost 3 bases and 5 bases respectively, with 17 bases between them. Germline assignment: CDR1 SGHTA and CDR2 FQGNSA. The CDR3 region has the DNA TGTGCCAGCAGCTTGGGTCCAGGGTCGTTTGACGAGCAGTACGTC. Translation: CASSLGPGSFDEQYV.

This chain uses TRBV19 with TRBJ2-7; D remains ambiguous. The CDR3 covers 16 residues. V was clipped by 1 base and J by 4 bases, with 17 bases between them. The germline V gene has CDR1 LNHDA and CDR2 SQIVND (reference sequence). The CDR3: CASSIASRTGGYEQYF. The DNA for the CDR3 is TGTGCCAGTAGTATAGCATCAAGGACGGGTGGTTACGAGCAGTACTTC.

The chain employs TRBV24-1 and TRBJ1-4; a weak D match, TRBD1 (5 bases). V was pared by 7 bases and J by 3 bases, with 23 bases between. In germline, CDR1 is KGHDR, CDR2 SFDVKD. This CDR3 region has 18 residues. CDR3 protein: CATSPGGSAREANEKLFF. The CDR3, as DNA: TGTGCCACCAGCCCGGGGGGATCGGCCAGGGAGGCTAATGAAAAACTGTTTTTT.

The chain carries TRBV28 and TRBJ2-3; D perhaps matches TRBD1 (5 bases). The germline gives CDR1 MDHEN, CDR2 SYDVKM. V was pared by 5 bases and J by 4 bases, with 13 bases between. This CDR3 spans 14 amino acids. For the CDR3, the DNA is TGTGCCAGCAGTCCCAAGGGGTGGGCAGATACGCAGTATTTT. Translating it yields CASSPKGWADTQYF.

The chain joins TRBV5-6 to TRBJ1-5; the D is unclear. With 1 base removed from V and 6 bases from J, the gap between germline ends came to 5 bases. The CDR3 covers 12 residues. CDR1 is SGHDT and CDR2 is YYEEEE in the germline V gene. The CDR3 here is CASSLRGQPQHF. The CDR3, as DNA: TGTGCCAGCAGCTTGCGGGGTCAGCCCCAGCATTTT.

This clone came up once. The rearrangement links TRBV28 to TRBJ1-2; D ambiguous. V was shortened by 4 bases and J by 4 bases, with 16 bases between the two germline ends. The V gene's germline CDR1 is MDHEN and CDR2 SYDVKM. The CDR3 extends over 15 amino acids. This CDR3 is CASSSDVLNSYGYTF. The CDR3 DNA is TGTGCCAGCAGTTCGGATGTACTTAACTCCTATGGCTACACCTTC.

The DNA for the CDR3 is TGTGCCAGCAGTGACTCGGCAGGGGAGGGAGATACGCAGTATTTT. Amino acid sequence: CASSDSAGEGDTQYF. The rearrangement links TRBV6-4 to TRBJ2-3; D possibly corresponds to TRBD2 (7 bases). The CDR3 contains 15 residues. Germline CDR1 MRHNA, CDR2 SNTAGT. The V end lost 0 bases, the J end lost 5 bases, and 12 bases lay between the germline ends.

The chain recombines TRBV2 with TRBJ2-6; D possibly corresponds to TRBD1 (6 bases). The CDR3 covers 16 residues. The V and J ends lost 7 bases and 3 bases respectively, with 16 bases between them. In germline, CDR1 is SNHLY, CDR2 FYNNEI. The CDR3 DNA reads as TGTGCCAGCAAACAGGGTATTGAAGGTGGGGCCAACGTCCTGACTTTC. This gives the protein CASKQGIEGGANVLTF.

This clone was detected only a few times. This chain links TRBV3-1 (or the pseudogene TRBV3-2) with TRBJ1-1; D perhaps matches TRBD1 (5 bases). V lost 1 base to trimming and J lost 1 base, with 10 bases between them. CDR3 length: 15 amino acids. The germline V gene has CDR1 LGHDT and CDR2 YNNKEL (reference sequence). This CDR3 is CASSQGIQANTEAFF. DNA for the CDR3: TGTGCCAGCAGCCAAGGAATACAGGCGAACACTGAAGCTTTCTTT.

The V gene is TRBV19, the J gene TRBJ2-2; 10 nucleotides align to TRBD2. The CDR3 sequence is 17 residues long. Germline CDR1 and CDR2: LNHDA and SQIVND (reference sequence). The V gene end was trimmed by 7 bases and the J gene end by 6 bases; junction bases not matched to a gene: 14. The CDR3 spells CASTVGLGTSAPGELFF. CDR3 nucleotides: TGTGCCAGTACGGTGGGACTGGGGACTAGCGCTCCCGGGGAGCTGTTTTTT.

The chain uses TRBV3-1 (or the pseudogene TRBV3-2) and TRBJ1-6, with D possibly matching TRBD1 (6 bases). This CDR3 is built from 17 residues. V lost 1 base to trimming and J lost 2 bases, with 12 bases between them. From germline, CDR1 is LGHDT and CDR2 YNNKEL (reference sequence). The CDR3 DNA sequence: TGTGCCAGCAGCCAAGGAGGGGGGGTCGCCTATAATTCACCCCTCCACTTT. Amino acids: CASSQGGGVAYNSPLHF.

The J gene is TRBJ2-5, the V gene TRBV5-6; D is unresolved. The germline V gene has CDR1 SGHDT and CDR2 YYEEEE. V was cut by 2 bases and J by 2 bases, with 10 bases left in between. The CDR3 loop spans 14 amino acids. The CDR3 loop reads CASSLGQRQETQYF. The CDR3 coding sequence is TGTGCCAGCAGCTTAGGGCAGAGGCAAGAGACCCAGTACTTC.

The chain has TRBV6-4 and TRBJ2-3; 13 positions match TRBD2. Unmatched junction bases numbered 8, after V lost 0 bases and J lost 5 bases. This CDR3 contains 18 residues. CDR1 is MRHNA, CDR2 SNTAGT, per germline. The CDR3, as DNA: TGTGCCAGCAGTGACTCCCTACTAGCGGGGGGGTCAAGAGATACGCAGTATTTT. Its protein is CASSDSLLAGGSRDTQYF.

The gene calls are TRBV5-1 and TRBJ2-5; perhaps TRBD2 as D (5 bases). Per the germline V gene, CDR1 is SGHRS and CDR2 is YFSETQ. The CDR3 sequence is 15 residues long. Trimming removed 1 base at V and 2 bases at J, with 12 bases between. CDR3 bases: TGCGCCAGCAGCTTGTCCGGGGTTCCACAAGAGACCCAGTACTTC. Its protein is CASSLSGVPQETQYF.

This clone turned up a few times. The CDR3 DNA sequence: TGTGCCTGGATAGAAGCGGGGGGAGAGACCCAGTACTTC. It codes for CAWIEAGGETQYF. This chain joins TRBV30 and TRBJ2-5; 9 nucleotides match TRBD2. The germline V gene has CDR1 GTSNPN and CDR2 SVGIG (reference sequence). The CDR3 consists of 13 residues. Losses at the gene ends were 4 bases for V and 4 bases for J; bases not matched to a gene: 4.

This chain uses TRBV4-1 with TRBJ1-1; 9 bases line up with TRBD1. V dropped 0 bases and J dropped 4; count of bases not matched to a gene: 3. This CDR3 spans 15 amino acids. Per the germline V gene, CDR1 is MGHRA and CDR2 is YSYEKL. The CDR3 DNA follows: TGCGCCAGCAGCCAAGATAACAGGGGGCTCACTGAAGCTTTCTTT. Amino acid sequence: CASSQDNRGLTEAFF.

In this sample, this clone turned up once. J is TRBJ1-4 and V is TRBV28; D gene ambiguous. The length of the CDR3 is 15 residues. The ends were cut back, 2 bases at V and 0 bases at J, with 7 bases in the middle. CDR1 is MDHEN, CDR2 SYDVKM, per germline. CDR3 region: CASSLVGATNEKLFF. For the CDR3, the DNA is TGTGCCAGCAGTTTAGTGGGAGCAACTAATGAAAAACTGTTTTTT.

This chain joins TRBV28 and TRBJ1-2; D unclear. Between the trimmed V and J ends, which lost 6 bases and 13 bases, there was a span of 12 bases. This CDR3 comprises 10 residues. Germline V lookup: CDR1 MDHEN, CDR2 SYDVKM. CDR3 protein: CASSNAALTF. CDR3 nucleotides: TGTGCCAGCAGCAATGCAGCTCTCACCTTC.

The chain joins TRBV5-5 to TRBJ2-3; D gene uncertain. This CDR3 comprises 14 residues. The V end lost 0 bases, the J end lost 6 bases, and 11 bases lay between the germline ends. The germline V gene encodes CDR1 SGHKS and CDR2 YYEKEE (reference sequence). CDR3 DNA sequence: TGTGCCAGCAGCTTGGGTGTCGGACGGGATACGCAGTATTTT. It yields the protein CASSLGVGRDTQYF. The complete variable domain, with remaining parts taken from reference TRBV5-5 and TRBJ2-3, reads DAGVTQSPTHLIKTRGQQVTLRCSPISGHKSVSWYQQVLGQGPQFIFQYYEKEERGRGNFPDRFSARQFPNYSSELNVNALLLGDSALYLCASSLGVGRDTQYFGPGTRLTVL.

V and J are TRBV5-4 and TRBJ1-1, with 8 bases fitting TRBD1. V shed 4 bases and J 7 bases; nucleotides not matched to a gene: 9. The length of the CDR3 is 14 residues. Germline V gene lookup returns CDR1 SGHNT and CDR2 YYREEE (reference sequence). The CDR3 here is CASSARGLKIEAFF. The CDR3 region has the DNA TGTGCCAGCAGCGCCAGGGGGCTCAAGATTGAAGCTTTCTTT.

The chain couples TRBV10-3 to TRBJ2-1, with TRBD1 matching over 9 bases. Germline V gives CDR1 ENHRY, CDR2 SYGVKD. V trimming: 0 bases; J trimming: 6 bases; junction bases outside the gene matches: 0. This CDR3 contains 14 residues. Here the CDR3 reads CAISESTGGNEQFF. The CDR3 nucleotides are TGTGCCATCAGTGAGTCGACAGGGGGCAATGAGCAGTTCTTC.